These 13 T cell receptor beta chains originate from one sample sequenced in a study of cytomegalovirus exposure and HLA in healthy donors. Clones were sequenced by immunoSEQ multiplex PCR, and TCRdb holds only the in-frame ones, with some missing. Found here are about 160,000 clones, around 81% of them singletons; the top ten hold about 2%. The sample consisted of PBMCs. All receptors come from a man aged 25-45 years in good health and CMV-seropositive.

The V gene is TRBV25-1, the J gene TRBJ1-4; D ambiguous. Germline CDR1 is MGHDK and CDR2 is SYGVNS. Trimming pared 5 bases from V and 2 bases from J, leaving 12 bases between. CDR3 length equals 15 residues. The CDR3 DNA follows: TGTGCCAGCAGTCCGTCGGGTTCGACTAATGAAAAACTGTTTTTT. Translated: CASSPSGSTNEKLFF.

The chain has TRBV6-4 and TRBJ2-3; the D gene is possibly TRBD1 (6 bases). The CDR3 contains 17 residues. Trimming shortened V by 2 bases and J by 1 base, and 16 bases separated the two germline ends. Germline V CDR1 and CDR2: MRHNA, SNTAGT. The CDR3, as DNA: TGTGCCAGCAGTGACCCGAACAGGGATGGGGGCACAGATACGCAGTATTTT. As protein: CASSDPNRDGGTDTQYF.

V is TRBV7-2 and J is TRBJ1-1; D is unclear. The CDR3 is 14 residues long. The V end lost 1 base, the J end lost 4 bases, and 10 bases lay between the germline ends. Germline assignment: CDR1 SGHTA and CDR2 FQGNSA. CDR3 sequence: CASSLEAGTTEAFF. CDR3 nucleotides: TGTGCCAGCAGCTTAGAGGCGGGTACCACTGAAGCTTTCTTT.

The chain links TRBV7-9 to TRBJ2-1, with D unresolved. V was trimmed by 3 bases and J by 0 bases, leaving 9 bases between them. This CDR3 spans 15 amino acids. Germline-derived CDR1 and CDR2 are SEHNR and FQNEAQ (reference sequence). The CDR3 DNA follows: TGTGCCAGCAGCTTCCGAGGTAGCTCCTACAATGAGCAGTTCTTC. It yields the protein CASSFRGSSYNEQFF.

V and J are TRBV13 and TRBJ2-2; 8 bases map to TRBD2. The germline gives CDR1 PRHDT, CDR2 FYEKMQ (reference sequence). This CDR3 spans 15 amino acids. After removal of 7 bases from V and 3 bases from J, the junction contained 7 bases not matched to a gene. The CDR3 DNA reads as TGTGCCAGCAACTGGGCGGGGGGCTACACCGGGGAGCTGTTTTTT. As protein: CASNWAGGYTGELFF. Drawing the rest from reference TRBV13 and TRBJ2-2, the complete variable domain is AAGVIQSPRHLIKEKRETATLKCYPIPRHDTVYWYQQGPGQDPQFLISFYEKMQSDKGSIPDRFSAQQFSDYHSELNMSSLELGDSALYFCASNWAGGYTGELFFGEGSRLTVL.

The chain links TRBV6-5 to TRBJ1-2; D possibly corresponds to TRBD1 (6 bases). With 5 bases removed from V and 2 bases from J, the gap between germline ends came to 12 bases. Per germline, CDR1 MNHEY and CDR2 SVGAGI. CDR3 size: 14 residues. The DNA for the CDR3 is TGTGCCAGCAGTCCTCGGACAGCGAACTATGGCTACACCTTC. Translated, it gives CASSPRTANYGYTF.

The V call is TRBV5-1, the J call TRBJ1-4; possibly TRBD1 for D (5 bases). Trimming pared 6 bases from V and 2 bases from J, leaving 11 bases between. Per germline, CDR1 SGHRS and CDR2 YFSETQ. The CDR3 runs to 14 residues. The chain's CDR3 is CASTGGVTNEKLFF. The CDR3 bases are TGCGCCAGCACCGGAGGGGTGACTAATGAAAAACTGTTTTTT.

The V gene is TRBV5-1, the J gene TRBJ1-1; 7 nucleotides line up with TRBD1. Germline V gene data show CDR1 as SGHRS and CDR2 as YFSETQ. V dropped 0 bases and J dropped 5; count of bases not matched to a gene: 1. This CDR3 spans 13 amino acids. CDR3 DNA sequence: TGCGCCAGCAGCTTGGAGGGGGCAACTGAAGCTTTCTTT. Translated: CASSLEGATEAFF.

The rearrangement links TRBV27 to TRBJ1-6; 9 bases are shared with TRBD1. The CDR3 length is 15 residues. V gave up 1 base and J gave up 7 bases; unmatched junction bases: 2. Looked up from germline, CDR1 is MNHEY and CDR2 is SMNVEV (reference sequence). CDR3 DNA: TGTGCCAGCAGTTTATGGGACAGGGTGAATTCACCCCTCCACTTT. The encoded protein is CASSLWDRVNSPLHF.

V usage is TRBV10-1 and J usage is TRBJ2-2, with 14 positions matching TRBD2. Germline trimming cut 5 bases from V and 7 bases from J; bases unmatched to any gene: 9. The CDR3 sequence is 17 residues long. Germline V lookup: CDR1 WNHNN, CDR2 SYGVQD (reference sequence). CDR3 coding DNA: TGCGCCAGCAGTACGGGACTAGCGGGGGCCGGGAGCGGGGAGCTGTTTTTT. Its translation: CASSTGLAGAGSGELFF.

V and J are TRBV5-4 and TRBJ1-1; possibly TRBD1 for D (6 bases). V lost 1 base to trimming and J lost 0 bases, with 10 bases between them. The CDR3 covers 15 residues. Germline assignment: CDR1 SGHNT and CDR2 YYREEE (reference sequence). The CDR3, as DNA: TGTGCCAGCAGCTTGAAGGGGGACCTGAACACTGAAGCTTTCTTT. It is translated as CASSLKGDLNTEAFF.

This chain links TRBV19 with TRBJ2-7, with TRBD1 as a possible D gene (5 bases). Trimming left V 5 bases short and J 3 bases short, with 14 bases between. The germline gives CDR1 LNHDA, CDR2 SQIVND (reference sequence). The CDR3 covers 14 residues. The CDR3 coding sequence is TGTGCCAGTAGTGCGGCGGTAAGGGGCTACGAGCAGTACTTC. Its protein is CASSAAVRGYEQYF.

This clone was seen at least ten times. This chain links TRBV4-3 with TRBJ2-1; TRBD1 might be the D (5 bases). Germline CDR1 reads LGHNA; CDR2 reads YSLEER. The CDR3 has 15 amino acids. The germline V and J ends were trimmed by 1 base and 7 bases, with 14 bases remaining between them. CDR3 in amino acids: CASSQVRSRANEQFF. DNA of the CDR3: TGCGCCAGCAGCCAAGTCAGAAGCAGGGCAAATGAGCAGTTCTTC.